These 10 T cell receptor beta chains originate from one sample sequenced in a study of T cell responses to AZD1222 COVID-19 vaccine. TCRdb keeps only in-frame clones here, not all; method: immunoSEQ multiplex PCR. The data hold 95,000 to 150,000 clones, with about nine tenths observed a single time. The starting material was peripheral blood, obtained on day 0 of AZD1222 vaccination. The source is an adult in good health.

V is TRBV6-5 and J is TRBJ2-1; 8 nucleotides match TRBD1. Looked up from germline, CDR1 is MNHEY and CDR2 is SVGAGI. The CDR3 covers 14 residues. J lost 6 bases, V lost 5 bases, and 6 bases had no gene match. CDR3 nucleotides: TGTGCCAGCAGTAACTACGGACAGGGCAATGAGCAGTTCTTC. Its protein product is CASSNYGQGNEQFF.

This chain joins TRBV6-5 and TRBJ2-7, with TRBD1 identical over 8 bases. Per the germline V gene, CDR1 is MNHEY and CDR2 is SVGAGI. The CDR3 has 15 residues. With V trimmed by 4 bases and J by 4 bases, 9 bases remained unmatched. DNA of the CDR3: TGTGCCAGCAGTTTCAGGGGGCGGAACTGGTACGAGCAGTACTTC. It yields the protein CASSFRGRNWYEQYF.

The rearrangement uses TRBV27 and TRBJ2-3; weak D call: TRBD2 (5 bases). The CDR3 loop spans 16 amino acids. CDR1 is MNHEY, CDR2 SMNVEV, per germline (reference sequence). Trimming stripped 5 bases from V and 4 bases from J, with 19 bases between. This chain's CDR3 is CASSPLEAVSADTQYF. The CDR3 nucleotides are TGTGCCAGCAGTCCCCTGGAGGCTGTCAGTGCAGATACGCAGTATTTT.

The CDR3 DNA is TGTGCCACCAGTGATCCCGGGAGGACAGATACGCAGTATTTT. Its protein is CATSDPGRTDTQYF. This rearrangement joins TRBV24-1 to TRBJ2-3, with 7 positions matching TRBD2. Germline loops: CDR1 KGHDR, CDR2 SFDVKD. The junction had 2 bases not matched to a gene; V was cut back by 3 bases and J by 3 bases. The CDR3 spans 14 residues.

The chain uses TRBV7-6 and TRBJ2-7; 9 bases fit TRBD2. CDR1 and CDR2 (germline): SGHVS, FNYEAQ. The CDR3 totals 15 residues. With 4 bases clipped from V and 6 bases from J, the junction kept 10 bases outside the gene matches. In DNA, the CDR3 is TGTGCCAGCAGCTCTACCGGGACTAGCTCGGGCGAGCAGTACTTC. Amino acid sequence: CASSSTGTSSGEQYF. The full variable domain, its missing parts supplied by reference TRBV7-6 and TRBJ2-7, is GAGVSQSPRYKVTKRGQDVALRCDPISGHVSLYWYRQALGQGPEFLTYFNYEAQQDKSGLPNDRFSAERPEGSISTLTIQRTEQRDSAMYRCASSSTGTSSGEQYFGPGTRLTVT.

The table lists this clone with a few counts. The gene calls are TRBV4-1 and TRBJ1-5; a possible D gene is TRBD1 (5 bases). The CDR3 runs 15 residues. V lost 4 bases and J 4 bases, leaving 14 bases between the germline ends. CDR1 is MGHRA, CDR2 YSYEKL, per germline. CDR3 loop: CASSPSLRGNQPQHF. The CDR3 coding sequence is TGCGCCAGCAGCCCCAGTCTGAGGGGTAATCAGCCCCAGCATTTT.

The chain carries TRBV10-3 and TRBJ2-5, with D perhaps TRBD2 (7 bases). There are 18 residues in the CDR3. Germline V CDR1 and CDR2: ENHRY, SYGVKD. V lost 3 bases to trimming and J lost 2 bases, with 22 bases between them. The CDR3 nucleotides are TGTGCCATCAGTGAATCACTGTTGGGGGGGCCAACTCAAGAGACCCAGTACTTC. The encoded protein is CAISESLLGGPTQETQYF.

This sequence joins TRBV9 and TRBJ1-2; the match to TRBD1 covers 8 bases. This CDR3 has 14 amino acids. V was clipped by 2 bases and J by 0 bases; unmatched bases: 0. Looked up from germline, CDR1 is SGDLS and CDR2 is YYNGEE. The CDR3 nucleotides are TGTGCCAGCAGCGTGGGACAGGCTAACTATGGCTACACCTTC. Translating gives CASSVGQANYGYTF.

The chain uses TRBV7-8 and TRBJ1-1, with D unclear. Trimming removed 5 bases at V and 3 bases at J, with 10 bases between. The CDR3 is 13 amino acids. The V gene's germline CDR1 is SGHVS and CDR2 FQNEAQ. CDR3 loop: CASSRQRDTEAFF. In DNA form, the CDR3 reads TGTGCCAGCAGCCGGCAACGGGACACTGAAGCTTTCTTT.

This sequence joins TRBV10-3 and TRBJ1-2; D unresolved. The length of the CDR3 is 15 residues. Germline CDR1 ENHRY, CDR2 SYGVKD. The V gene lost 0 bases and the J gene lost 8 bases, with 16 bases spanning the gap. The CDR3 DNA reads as TGTGCCATCAGTGAGTCCAGCGACACTCGCGGGGGCTACACCTTC. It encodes CAISESSDTRGGYTF.